Listed below are T cell receptor beta chains from one sample, sequenced in a study of shared clonotypes between healthy human individuals. Here immunoSEQ multiplex PCR was the method, and the copy in TCRdb shows in-frame clones only, minus some. The repertoire includes under 2.5 million clones, roughly 90% of them detected once, and about 0.36% sits in the top ten. The sequenced sample consisted of naive CD4+ T cells from PBMCs. The receptors come from a man aged 18 to 30 in good health. Some clones in this sample may be carry-over from other donors' samples. CDR3s include the opening cysteine and the closing phenylalanine or tryptophan. D genes are given only for firm matches. Only some rows state a clone size, as once, few, many or a class for expanded clones.

>TRBV20-1|few|TRBJ1-1|NA|11
TGCAGTGCTAGAGTACGCAGTGAAGCTTTCTTT
CSARVRSEAFF
>TRBV6-1|NA|TRBJ2-5|TRBD2|14
TGTGCCAGCAGGACTAGCGGGAGTCAAGAGACCCAGTACTTC
CASRTSGSQETQYF
>TRBV5-1|NA|TRBJ1-4|NA|15
TGCGCCAGCAGCTTGGTAGGGGGGGAAAATGAAAAACTGTTTTTT
CASSLVGGENEKLFF
>TRBV28|once|TRBJ1-2|NA|15
TGTGCCAGCAGTTCTGCGGGGATCATTAGCTATGGCTACACCTTC
CASSSAGIISYGYTF
>TRBV29-1|NA|TRBJ2-7|NA|12
TGCAGCGTGACCCGAAGGGCCCACGAGCAGTACTTC
CSVTRRAHEQYF
>TRBV6-1|once|TRBJ2-7|TRBD1|15
TGTGCCAGCATTGGAAGGCCGGGACAGACCTACGAGCAGTACTTC
CASIGRPGQTYEQYF
>TRBV5-6|NA|TRBJ2-5|NA|14
TGTGCCAGCAGCGTCGGGGGGCCCCTCGAGACCCAGTACTTC
CASSVGGPLETQYF
>TRBV4-1|once|TRBJ2-7|NA|15
TGCGCCAGCAGCCAAGTTAGAGGGGCCGCCTACGAGCAGTACTTC
CASSQVRGAAYEQYF
>TRBV19|NA|TRBJ2-5|NA|15
TGTGCCAGTAGTCCCGGGCCACTTTGGGGAGAGACCCAGTACTTC
CASSPGPLWGETQYF
>TRBV6-1|NA|TRBJ1-1|TRBD1|14
TGTGCCAGCAGTCAACAGGGGGCAGGGACTGAAGCTTTCTTT
CASSQQGAGTEAFF
>TRBV5-1|NA|TRBJ2-1|TRBD2|14
TGCGCCAGCAGCGCGAGCGGGAGGGCCAGTGAGCAGTTCTTC
CASSASGRASEQFF
>TRBV7-9|once|TRBJ2-7|NA|15
TGTGCCAGCAGCTTCGGCGGACCACTATCCTACGAGCAGTACTTC
CASSFGGPLSYEQYF
>TRBV6-6|NA|TRBJ1-2|NA|12
TGTGCCAGCAGATCAGGGGTCTGGGGCTACACCTTC
CASRSGVWGYTF
>TRBV28|NA|TRBJ2-7|NA|15
TGTGCCAGCAGTCCTAATGGGGTTTGGACCTACGAGCAGTACTTC
CASSPNGVWTYEQYF
>TRBV6-5|NA|TRBJ2-1|TRBD2|15
TGTGCCAGCAGCCCTAGCGGGAGCGGTTACAATGAGCAGTTCTTC
CASSPSGSGYNEQFF
>TRBV4-1|NA|TRBJ2-3|NA|13
TGCGCCAGCAGCCCTCACGGGGCAGATACGCAGTATTTT
CASSPHGADTQYF
>TRBV10-3|NA|TRBJ2-7|NA|14
TGTGCCATCAGCCGCTCGGGCGGAATATACGAGCAGTACTTC
CAISRSGGIYEQYF
>TRBV6-1|NA|TRBJ2-1|NA|15
TGTGCCAGCAGTGAAGGCGGGTACTCCTACAATGAGCAGTTCTTC
CASSEGGYSYNEQFF
>TRBV7-2|NA|TRBJ1-2|NA|18
TGTGCCAGCAGCTTAAGTAGCGCCCGGGACGGTGAATCCTATGGCTACACCTTC
CASSLSSARDGESYGYTF
>TRBV7-3|NA|TRBJ2-1|TRBD2|18
TGTGCCAGCAGCGAGGGGCTCCTAGCGGGAGTTAGGGACAATGAGCAGTTCTTC
CASSEGLLAGVRDNEQFF
>TRBV5-6|once|TRBJ2-3|NA|14
TGTGCCAGCAGCTCATCGGACCGCACAGATACGCAGTATTTT
CASSSSDRTDTQYF
>TRBV7-7|NA|TRBJ1-3|NA|13
TGTGCCAGCAGCTTAGCTGCCGGGGACACCATATATTTT
CASSLAAGDTIYF
>TRBV28|NA|TRBJ2-3|NA|15
TGTGCCAGCAGCTCCCCAGGAGGGGGAACAGATACGCAGTATTTT
CASSSPGGGTDTQYF
>TRBV25-1|once|TRBJ2-5|NA|13
TGTGCCAGCAGTGACCCCACATTGGAGACCCAGTACTTC
CASSDPTLETQYF
>TRBV5-6|NA|TRBJ1-5|NA|15
TGTGCCAGCAGCTTGCTGACGGAGAGCAATCAGCCCCAGCATTTT
CASSLLTESNQPQHF
>TRBV4-2|NA|TRBJ2-1|NA|17
TGTGCCAGCAGCCGTCCTCGAGCCACTCAAAGCTACAATGAGCAGTTCTTC
CASSRPRATQSYNEQFF
>TRBV5-1|NA|TRBJ1-4|TRBD1|13
TGCGCCAGCAGTTCGGACAGGGATGAAAAACTGTTTTTT
CASSSDRDEKLFF
>TRBV7-3|NA|TRBJ1-1|NA|15
TGTGCCAGCAGCTTAATCAGGTCCAGTGGCACTGAAGCTTTCTTT
CASSLIRSSGTEAFF
>TRBV18|NA|TRBJ2-6|NA|16
TGTGCCAGCTCACCACCCACGCCGGGGAGGGCCAACGTCCTGACTTTC
CASSPPTPGRANVLTF
>TRBV18|NA|TRBJ2-3|TRBD1|16
TGTGCCAGCTCACCCCGGACAGGGCCCGGCGCAGATACGCAGTATTTT
CASSPRTGPGADTQYF
>TRBV5-6|NA|TRBJ1-1|NA|13
TGTGCCAGCAGCTTGCAGTTAAACACTGAAGCTTTCTTT
CASSLQLNTEAFF
>TRBV6-5|NA|TRBJ2-7|NA|15
TGTGCCAGCAGAAAGACAGCACCAGGACTCTACGAGCAGTACTTC
CASRKTAPGLYEQYF
>TRBV5-1|NA|TRBJ2-1|NA|16
TGCGCCAGCAGCCGTAATCCCGGGACTCCACCGAATGAGCAGTTCTTC
CASSRNPGTPPNEQFF
>TRBV2|NA|TRBJ2-5|NA|15
TGTGCCAGCAATCAGGGGGGGCTAGGGACGGAGACCCAGTACTTC
CASNQGGLGTETQYF
>TRBV5-1|NA|TRBJ2-7|NA|16
TGCGCCAGCAGCTTGGGATCTCAAACAATCAGGGACGAGCAGTACTTC
CASSLGSQTIRDEQYF
>TRBV18|NA|TRBJ2-1|TRBD2|19
TGTGCCAGCTCACCACCTCAGACTAGCGGGAGGCTGGCTGGGAATGAGCAGTTCTTC
CASSPPQTSGRLAGNEQFF
>TRBV29-1|NA|TRBJ1-4|TRBD1|13
TGCAGCGTTCAATCCAGGGGGCATGAAAAACTGTTTTTT
CSVQSRGHEKLFF
>TRBV11-2|NA|TRBJ2-7|NA|11
TGTGCCAGCGGACAGCTATACGAGCAGTACTTC
CASGQLYEQYF
>TRBV7-9|NA|TRBJ2-7|TRBD1|14
TGTGCCAGCAGCTTAGCCGGACAGGCCTACGAGCAGTACTTC
CASSLAGQAYEQYF
>TRBV7-2|NA|TRBJ2-5|NA|14
TGTGCCAGCAGCTTATTGCTAGCGCAAGAGACCCAGTACTTC
CASSLLLAQETQYF
>TRBV5-1|NA|TRBJ2-4|TRBD1|13
TGCGCCAGCAGCTTTGGACAGGGAAACATTCAGTACTTC
CASSFGQGNIQYF